This T cell receptor beta chain appears in the sequencing data of a study of blood T cell repertoires in COVID-19. Study-wide background: Collection of acute and convalescent COVID-19 samples took place in the United States, Italy and Spain.

Assay used: immunoSEQ multiplex PCR; TCRdb lists only in-frame clones, some missing. The table shows some 170,000 clones, with roughly 84% occurring only once. CDR3 length: 13 amino acids. V was shortened by 1 base and J by 6 bases, with 9 bases between the two germline ends. The germline gives CDR1 SGHTA, CDR2 FQGNSA. This clonotype was sampled from a woman older than 75 with active or convalescent COVID-19. Specimen: peripheral blood. The chain uses TRBV7-2 and TRBJ1-2, with D unclear. The CDR3 region is CASSLDLTHGYTF. The CDR3 DNA follows: TGTGCCAGCAGCTTAGATTTAACTCATGGCTACACCTTC.